This T cell receptor beta chain originates from a study of regulatory T cells in long-lasting Graves disease. Regarding time point: persistent/refractory GD, antithyroid drugs over 5 years with positive TRAb. RNA extracted from PBMCs served as the sequencing template. One endocrinology department in Xi'an, China, was where patients came from. To make TCR beta libraries, researchers used iRepertoire HTBI primers and Arm-PCR of CDR3 regions. MiXCR, run by TCRdb on the multiplex PCR reads, gives a single entry per CDR3 protein. The profile shows roughly 450,000 distinct CDR3 sequences, around a fifth of them singletons. Concerning this clonotype itself: The junction departs from the called germline gene at one end, perhaps through a read error.

In germline, CDR1 is SGHVS, CDR2 FQNEAQ. The CDR3 loop spans 14 amino acids. This specimen consisted of peripheral blood mononuclear cells (PBMCs), obtained when the disease was refractory, from a patient treated with antithyroid drugs. The chain joins TRBV7-8 to TRBJ1-5; D uncertain. This TCR came from a female donor with Graves disease. The CDR3 reads CASSQEIGYQPQHF. The CDR3 DNA sequence: TGCGCCAGCAGCCAAGAAATTGGTTATCAGCCCCAGCATTTT. Full variable domain (rest looked up from reference TRBV7-8 and TRBJ1-5): GAGVSQSPRYKVAKRGQDVALRCDPISGHVSLFWYQQALGQGPEFLTYFQNEAQLDKSGLPSDRFFAERPEGSVSTLKIQRTQQEDSAVYLCASSQEIGYQPQHFGDGTRLSIL.